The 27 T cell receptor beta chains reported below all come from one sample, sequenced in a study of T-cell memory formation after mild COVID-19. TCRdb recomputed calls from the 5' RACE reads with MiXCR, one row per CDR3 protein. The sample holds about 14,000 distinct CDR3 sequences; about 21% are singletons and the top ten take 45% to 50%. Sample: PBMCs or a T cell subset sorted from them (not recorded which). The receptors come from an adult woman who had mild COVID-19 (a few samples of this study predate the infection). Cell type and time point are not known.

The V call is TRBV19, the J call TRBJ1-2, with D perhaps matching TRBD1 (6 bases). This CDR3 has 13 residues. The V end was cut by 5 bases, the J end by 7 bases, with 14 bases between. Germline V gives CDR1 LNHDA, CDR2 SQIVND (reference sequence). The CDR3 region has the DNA TGTGCCAGTAGTCCACAGGGATTAGGTGGCTACACCTTC. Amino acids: CASSPQGLGGYTF.

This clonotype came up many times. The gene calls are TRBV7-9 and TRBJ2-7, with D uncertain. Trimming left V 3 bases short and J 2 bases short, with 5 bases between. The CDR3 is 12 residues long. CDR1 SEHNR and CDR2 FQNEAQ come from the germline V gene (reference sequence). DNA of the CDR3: TGTGCCAGCAGCTTTCGACCCTACGAGCAGTACTTC. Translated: CASSFRPYEQYF.

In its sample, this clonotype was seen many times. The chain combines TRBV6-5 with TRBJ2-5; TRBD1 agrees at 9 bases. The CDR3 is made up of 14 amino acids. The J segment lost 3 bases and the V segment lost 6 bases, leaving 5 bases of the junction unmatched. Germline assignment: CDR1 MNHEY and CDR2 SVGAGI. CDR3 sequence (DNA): TGTGCCAGCAGAGAACAGGGGGCAAAAGAGACCCAGTACTTC. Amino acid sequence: CASREQGAKETQYF.

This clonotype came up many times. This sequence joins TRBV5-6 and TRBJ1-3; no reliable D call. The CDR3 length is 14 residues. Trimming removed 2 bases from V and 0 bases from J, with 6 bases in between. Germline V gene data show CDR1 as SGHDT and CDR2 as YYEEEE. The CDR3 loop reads CASSFQDSGNTIYF. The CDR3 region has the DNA TGTGCCAGCAGCTTTCAAGACTCTGGAAACACCATATATTTT.

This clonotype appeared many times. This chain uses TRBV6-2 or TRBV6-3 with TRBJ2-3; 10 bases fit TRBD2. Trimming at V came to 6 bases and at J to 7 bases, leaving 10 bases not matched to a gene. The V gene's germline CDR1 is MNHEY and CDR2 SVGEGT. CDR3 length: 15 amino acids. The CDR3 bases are TGTGCCAGCAGACCCGGACTAGCGGTTGAATATACGCAGTATTTT. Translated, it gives CASRPGLAVEYTQYF.

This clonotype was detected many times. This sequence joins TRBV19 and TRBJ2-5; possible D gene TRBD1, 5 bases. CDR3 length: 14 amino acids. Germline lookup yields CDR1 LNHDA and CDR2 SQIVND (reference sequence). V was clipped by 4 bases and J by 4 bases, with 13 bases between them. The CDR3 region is CASSTGSTGETQYF. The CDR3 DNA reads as TGTGCCAGTAGTACAGGGTCTACGGGAGAGACCCAGTACTTC.

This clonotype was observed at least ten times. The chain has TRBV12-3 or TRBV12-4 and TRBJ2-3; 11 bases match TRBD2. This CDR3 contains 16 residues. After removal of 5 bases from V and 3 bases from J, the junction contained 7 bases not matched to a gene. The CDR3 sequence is CASSHTGLAVTDTQYF. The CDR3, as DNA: TGTGCCAGCAGTCATACGGGACTAGCGGTTACAGATACGCAGTATTTT.

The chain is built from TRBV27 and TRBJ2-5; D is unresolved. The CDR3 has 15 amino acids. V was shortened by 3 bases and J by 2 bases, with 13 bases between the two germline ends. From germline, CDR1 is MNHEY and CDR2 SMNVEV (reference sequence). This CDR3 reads CASSFSSRRQETQYF. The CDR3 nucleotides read TGTGCCAGCAGTTTTTCCTCCAGGCGTCAAGAGACCCAGTACTTC.

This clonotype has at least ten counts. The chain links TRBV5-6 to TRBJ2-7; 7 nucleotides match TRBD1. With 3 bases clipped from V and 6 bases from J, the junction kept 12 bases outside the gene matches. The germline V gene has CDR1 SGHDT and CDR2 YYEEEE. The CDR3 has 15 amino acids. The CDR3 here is CASSSGKLQGTEQYF. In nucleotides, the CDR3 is TGTGCCAGCAGCTCTGGAAAACTACAGGGGACCGAGCAGTACTTC.

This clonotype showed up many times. This chain's CDR3 is CASSSEYLAGQETQYF. The CDR3 bases are TGTGCCAGCAGCTCGGAATATCTAGCGGGACAAGAGACCCAGTACTTC. The chain carries TRBV7-9 and TRBJ2-5, with 9 bases fitting TRBD2. With 4 bases clipped from V and 2 bases from J, the junction kept 8 bases outside the gene matches. The CDR3 extends over 16 amino acids. Germline V lookup: CDR1 SEHNR, CDR2 FQNEAQ (reference sequence).

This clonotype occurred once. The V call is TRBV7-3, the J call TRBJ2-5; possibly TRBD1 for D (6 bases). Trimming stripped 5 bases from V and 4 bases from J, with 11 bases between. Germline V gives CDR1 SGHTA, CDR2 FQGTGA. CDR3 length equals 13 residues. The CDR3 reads CASSLGQAETQYF. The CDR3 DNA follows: TGTGCCAGCAGCCTGGGACAAGCAGAGACCCAGTACTTC.

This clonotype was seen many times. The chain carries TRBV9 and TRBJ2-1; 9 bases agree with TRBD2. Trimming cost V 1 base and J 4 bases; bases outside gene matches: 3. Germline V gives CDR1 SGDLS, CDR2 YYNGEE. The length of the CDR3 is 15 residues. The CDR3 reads CASSVTSGPYNEQFF. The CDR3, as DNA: TGTGCCAGCAGCGTAACTAGCGGGCCATACAATGAGCAGTTCTTC.

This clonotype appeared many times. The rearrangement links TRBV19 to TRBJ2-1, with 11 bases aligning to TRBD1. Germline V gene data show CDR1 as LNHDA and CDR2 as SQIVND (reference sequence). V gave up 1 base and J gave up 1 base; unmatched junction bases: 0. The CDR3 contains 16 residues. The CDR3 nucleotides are TGTGCCAGTAGTATAGGGGACAGGGGGTCCTACAATGAGCAGTTCTTC. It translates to CASSIGDRGSYNEQFF.

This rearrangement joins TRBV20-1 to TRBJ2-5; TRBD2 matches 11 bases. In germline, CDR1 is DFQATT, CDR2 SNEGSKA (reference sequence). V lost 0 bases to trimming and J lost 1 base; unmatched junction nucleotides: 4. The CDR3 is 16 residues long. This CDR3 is CSARDWTSGSQETQYF. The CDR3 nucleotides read TGCAGTGCTAGAGATTGGACTAGCGGGTCCCAAGAGACCCAGTACTTC.

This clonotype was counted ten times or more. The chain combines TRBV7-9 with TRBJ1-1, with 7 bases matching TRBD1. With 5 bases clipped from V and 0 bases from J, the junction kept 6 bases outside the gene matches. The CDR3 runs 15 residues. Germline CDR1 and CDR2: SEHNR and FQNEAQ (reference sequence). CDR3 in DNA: TGTGCCAGCAGCAGATTGGGACAGATGAACACTGAAGCTTTCTTT. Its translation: CASSRLGQMNTEAFF. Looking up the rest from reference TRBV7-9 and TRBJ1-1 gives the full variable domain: DTGVSQNPRHKITKRGQNVTFRCDPISEHNRLYWYRQTLGQGPEFLTYFQNEAQLEKSRLLSDRFSAERPKGSFSTLEIQRTEQGDSAMYLCASSRLGQMNTEAFFGQGTRLTVV.

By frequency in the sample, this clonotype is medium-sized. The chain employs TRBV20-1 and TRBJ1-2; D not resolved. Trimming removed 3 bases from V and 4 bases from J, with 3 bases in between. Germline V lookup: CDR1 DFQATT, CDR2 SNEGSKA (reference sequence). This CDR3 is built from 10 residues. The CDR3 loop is CSARGYGYTF. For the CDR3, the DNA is TGCAGTGCTAGGGGCTATGGCTACACCTTC.

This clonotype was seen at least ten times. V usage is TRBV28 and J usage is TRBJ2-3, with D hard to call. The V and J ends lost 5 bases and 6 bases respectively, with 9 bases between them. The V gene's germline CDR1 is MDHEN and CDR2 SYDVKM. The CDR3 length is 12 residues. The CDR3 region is CASSPPGDTQYF. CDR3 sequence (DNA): TGTGCCAGCAGTCCACCAGGTGATACGCAGTATTTT.

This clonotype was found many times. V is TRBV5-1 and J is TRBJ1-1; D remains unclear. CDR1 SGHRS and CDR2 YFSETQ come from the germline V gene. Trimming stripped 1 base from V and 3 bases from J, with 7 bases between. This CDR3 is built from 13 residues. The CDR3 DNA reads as TGCGCCAGCAGCTTGCTCGCGCACACTGAAGCTTTCTTT. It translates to CASSLLAHTEAFF.

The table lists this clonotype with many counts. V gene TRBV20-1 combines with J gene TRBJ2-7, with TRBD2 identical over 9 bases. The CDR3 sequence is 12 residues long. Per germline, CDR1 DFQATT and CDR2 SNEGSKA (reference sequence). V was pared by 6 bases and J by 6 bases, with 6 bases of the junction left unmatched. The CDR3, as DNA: TGCAGTGCCGGGACTAGCAGCTTCGAGCAGTACTTC. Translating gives CSAGTSSFEQYF.

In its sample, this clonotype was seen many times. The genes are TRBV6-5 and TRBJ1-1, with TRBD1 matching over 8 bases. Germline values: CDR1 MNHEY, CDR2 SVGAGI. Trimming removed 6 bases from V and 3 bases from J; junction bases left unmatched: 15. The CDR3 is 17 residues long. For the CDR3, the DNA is TGTGCCAGCAGCCTAGACCGGACAGGGATGATGGACACTGAAGCTTTCTTT. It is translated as CASSLDRTGMMDTEAFF.

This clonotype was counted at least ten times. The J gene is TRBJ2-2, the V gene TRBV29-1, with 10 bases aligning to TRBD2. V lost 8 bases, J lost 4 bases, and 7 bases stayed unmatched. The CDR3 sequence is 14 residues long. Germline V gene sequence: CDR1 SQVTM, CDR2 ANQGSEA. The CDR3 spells CSIRTSGRTGELFF. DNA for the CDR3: TGCAGCATAAGGACTAGCGGCCGCACCGGGGAGCTGTTTTTT.

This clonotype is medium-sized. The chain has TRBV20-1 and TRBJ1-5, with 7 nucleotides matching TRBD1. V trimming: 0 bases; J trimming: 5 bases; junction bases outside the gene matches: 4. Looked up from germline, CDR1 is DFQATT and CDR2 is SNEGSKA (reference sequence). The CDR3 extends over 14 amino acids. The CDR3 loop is CSAREPGGYQPQHF. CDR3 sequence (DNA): TGCAGTGCTAGAGAACCAGGGGGGTATCAGCCCCAGCATTTT.

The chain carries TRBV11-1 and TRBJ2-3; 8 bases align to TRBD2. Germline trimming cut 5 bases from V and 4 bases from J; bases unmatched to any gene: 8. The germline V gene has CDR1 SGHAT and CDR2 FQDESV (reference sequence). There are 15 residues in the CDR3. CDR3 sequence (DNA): TGTGCCAGCAGCGTACGGGGGGGCATATCAGATACGCAGTATTTT. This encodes CASSVRGGISDTQYF.

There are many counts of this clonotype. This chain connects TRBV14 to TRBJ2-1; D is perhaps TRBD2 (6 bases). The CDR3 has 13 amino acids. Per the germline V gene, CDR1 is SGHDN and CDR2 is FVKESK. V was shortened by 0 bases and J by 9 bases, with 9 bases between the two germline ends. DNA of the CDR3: TGTGCCAGCAGCCAAGATTCCGGGGGTGAGCAGTTCTTC. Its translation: CASSQDSGGEQFF.

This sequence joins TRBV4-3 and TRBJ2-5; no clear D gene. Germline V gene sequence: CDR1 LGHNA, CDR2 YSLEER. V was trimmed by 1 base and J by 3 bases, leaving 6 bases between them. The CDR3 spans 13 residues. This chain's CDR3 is CASSQAPEETQYF. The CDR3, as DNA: TGCGCCAGCAGCCAAGCCCCGGAAGAGACCCAGTACTTC.

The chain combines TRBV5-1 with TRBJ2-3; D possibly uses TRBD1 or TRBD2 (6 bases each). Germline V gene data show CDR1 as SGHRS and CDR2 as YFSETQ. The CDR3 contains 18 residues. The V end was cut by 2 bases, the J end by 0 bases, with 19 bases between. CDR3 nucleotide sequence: TGCGCCAGCAGCTTCAATCCGTGGGGGGCCGCAAGCACAGATACGCAGTATTTT. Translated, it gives CASSFNPWGAASTDTQYF.

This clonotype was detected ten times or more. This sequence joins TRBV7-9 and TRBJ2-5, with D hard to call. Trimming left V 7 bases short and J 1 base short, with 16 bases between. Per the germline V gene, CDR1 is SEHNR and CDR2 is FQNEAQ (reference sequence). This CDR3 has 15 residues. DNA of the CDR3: TGTGCCAGCATCCCCGCCGGTTTTTCCCAAGAGACCCAGTACTTC. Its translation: CASIPAGFSQETQYF. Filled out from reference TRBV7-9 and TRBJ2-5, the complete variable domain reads DTGVSQNPRHKITKRGQNVTFRCDPISEHNRLYWYRQTLGQGPEFLTYFQNEAQLEKSRLLSDRFSAERPKGSFSTLEIQRTEQGDSAMYLCASIPAGFSQETQYFGPGTRLLVL.